This T cell receptor (beta chain) was captured by sequencing in a study of CD8+ T cells in alopecia areata. Study-level findings and limits: Sequencing of scalp samples also captures resident alphabeta T cells of normal skin.

TCR sequencing used cDNA made by reverse transcription of extracted RNA. Sequenced by immunoSEQ multiplex PCR; TCRdb stores in-frame clones only, minus some. This table holds more than 95,000 clones, 40% to 55% found once. This clone occurred once. The target antigen is unknown. Source material: NKG2D-low CD8+ T cells sorted from blood. This clonotype was obtained from a human donor with alopecia areata.

CDR3 loop: CSVDGGINNEQFF. The CDR3, as DNA: TGCAGCGTTGACGGGGGGATTAACAATGAGCAGTTCTTC. The V call is TRBV29-1, the J call TRBJ2-1; 7 nucleotides agree with TRBD2. J was trimmed by 5 bases and V by 3 bases; bases with no gene match: 4. CDR1 and CDR2 (germline): SQVTM, ANQGSEA. The CDR3 is made up of 13 amino acids.